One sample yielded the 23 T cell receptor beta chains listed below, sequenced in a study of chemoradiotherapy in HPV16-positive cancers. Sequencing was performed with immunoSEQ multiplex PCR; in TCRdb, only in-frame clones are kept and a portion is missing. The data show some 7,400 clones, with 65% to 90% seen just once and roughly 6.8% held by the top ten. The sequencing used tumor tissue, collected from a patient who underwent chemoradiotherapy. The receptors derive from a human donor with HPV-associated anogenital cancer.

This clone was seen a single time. CDR3 region: CASSLDSTVMNTEAFF. In DNA form, the CDR3 reads TGTGCCAGCAGCTTAGACTCTACAGTGATGAACACTGAAGCTTTCTTT. This chain uses TRBV7-2 with TRBJ1-1; D not certain. CDR3 size: 16 residues. Trimming removed 1 base from V and 0 bases from J, with 12 bases in between. Germline lookup yields CDR1 SGHTA and CDR2 FQGNSA.

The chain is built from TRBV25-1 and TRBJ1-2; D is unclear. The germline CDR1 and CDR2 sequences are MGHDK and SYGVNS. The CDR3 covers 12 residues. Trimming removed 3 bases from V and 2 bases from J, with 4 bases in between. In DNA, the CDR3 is TGTGCCAGCAGTGAGGGGAACTATGGCTACACCTTC. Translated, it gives CASSEGNYGYTF.

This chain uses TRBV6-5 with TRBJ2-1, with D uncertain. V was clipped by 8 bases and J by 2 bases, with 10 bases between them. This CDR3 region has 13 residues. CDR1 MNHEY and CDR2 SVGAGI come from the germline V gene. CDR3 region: CASRTGTYNEQFF. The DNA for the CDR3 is TGTGCCAGCCGAACGGGCACCTACAATGAGCAGTTCTTC.

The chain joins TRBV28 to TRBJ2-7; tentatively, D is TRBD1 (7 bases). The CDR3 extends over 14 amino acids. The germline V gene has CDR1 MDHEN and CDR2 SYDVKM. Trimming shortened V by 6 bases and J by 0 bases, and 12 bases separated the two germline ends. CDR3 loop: CASSRQGLSYEQYF. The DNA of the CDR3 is TGTGCCAGCAGCAGACAGGGACTCTCCTACGAGCAGTACTTC. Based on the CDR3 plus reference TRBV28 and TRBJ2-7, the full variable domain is DVKVTQSSRYLVKRTGEKVFLECVQDMDHENMFWYRQDPGLGLRLIYFSYDVKMKEKGDIPEGYSVSREKKERFSLILESASTNQTSMYLCASSRQGLSYEQYFGPGTRLTVT.

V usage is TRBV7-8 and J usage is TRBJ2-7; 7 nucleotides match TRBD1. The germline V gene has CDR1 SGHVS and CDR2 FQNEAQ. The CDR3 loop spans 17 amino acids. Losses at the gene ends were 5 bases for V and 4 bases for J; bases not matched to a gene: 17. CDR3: CASSDSDGGRGKYEQYF. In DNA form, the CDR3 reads TGTGCCAGCAGCGACTCCGACGGAGGCAGGGGGAAGTACGAGCAGTACTTC.

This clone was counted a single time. The CDR3 is CASSYEGGDQPQHF. The CDR3 nucleotides are TGTGCCAGCAGTTACGAGGGAGGAGATCAGCCCCAGCATTTT. V gene TRBV6-5 combines with J gene TRBJ1-5; D not resolved. Deletions cut 2 bases from V and 5 bases from J, with 10 bases between. The CDR3 covers 14 residues. Germline CDR1 reads MNHEY; CDR2 reads SVGAGI.

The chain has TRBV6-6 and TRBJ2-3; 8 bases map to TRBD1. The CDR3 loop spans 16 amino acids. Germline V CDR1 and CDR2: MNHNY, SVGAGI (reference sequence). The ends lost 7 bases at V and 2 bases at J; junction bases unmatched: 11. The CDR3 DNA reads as TGTGCCAGCACCGAGGGACAGGATCTTAACACAGATACGCAGTATTTT. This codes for CASTEGQDLNTDTQYF.

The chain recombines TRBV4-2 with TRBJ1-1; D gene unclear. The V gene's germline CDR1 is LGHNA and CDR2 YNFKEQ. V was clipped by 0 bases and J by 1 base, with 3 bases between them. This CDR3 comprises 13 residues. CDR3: CASSQDPNTEAFF. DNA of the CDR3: TGTGCCAGCAGCCAAGACCCGAACACTGAAGCTTTCTTT.

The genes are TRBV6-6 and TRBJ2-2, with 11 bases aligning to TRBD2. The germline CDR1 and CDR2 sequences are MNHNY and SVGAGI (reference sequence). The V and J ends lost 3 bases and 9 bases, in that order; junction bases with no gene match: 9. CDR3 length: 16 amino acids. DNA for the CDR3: TGTGCCAGCAGTTATAATAGCGGGGGGGCTGTGCGGGAGCTGTTTTTT. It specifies CASSYNSGGAVRELFF.

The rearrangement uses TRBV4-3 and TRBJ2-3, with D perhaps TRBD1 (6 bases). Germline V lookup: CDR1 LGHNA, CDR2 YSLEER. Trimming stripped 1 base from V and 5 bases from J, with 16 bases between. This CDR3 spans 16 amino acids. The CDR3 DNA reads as TGCGCCAGCAGCCAAGGATATGGGGGCTCAGGAGATACGCAGTATTTT. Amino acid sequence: CASSQGYGGSGDTQYF.

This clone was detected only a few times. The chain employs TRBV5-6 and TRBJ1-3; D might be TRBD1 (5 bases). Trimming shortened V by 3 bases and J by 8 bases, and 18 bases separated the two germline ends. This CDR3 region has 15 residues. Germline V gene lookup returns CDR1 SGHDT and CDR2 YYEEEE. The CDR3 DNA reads TGTGCCAGCAGCTCGGCGGGAGGGGCCGGAGACACCATATATTTT. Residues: CASSSAGGAGDTIYF.

The CDR3 reads CASSLGPTSGGPDTQYF. The CDR3 nucleotides read TGTGCCAGCAGCTTGGGCCCGACTAGCGGGGGGCCAGATACGCAGTATTTT. The chain combines TRBV5-6 with TRBJ2-3; TRBD2 matches at 13 bases. Germline V gives CDR1 SGHDT, CDR2 YYEEEE. The V gene end was trimmed by 0 bases and the J gene end by 4 bases; junction bases not matched to a gene: 5. This CDR3 has 17 amino acids.

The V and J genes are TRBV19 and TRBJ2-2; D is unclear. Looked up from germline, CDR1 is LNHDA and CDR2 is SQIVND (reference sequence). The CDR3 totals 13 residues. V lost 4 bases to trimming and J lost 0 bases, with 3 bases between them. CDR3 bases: TGTGCCAGTAGTAATACGAACACCGGGGAGCTGTTTTTT. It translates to CASSNTNTGELFF.

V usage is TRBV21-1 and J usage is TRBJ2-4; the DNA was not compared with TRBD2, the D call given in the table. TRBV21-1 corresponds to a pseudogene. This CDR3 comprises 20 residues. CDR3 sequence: CASSKGQGSGGELAKNIQYF. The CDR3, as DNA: TGTGCCAGCAGCAAAGGGCAGGGTAGCGGGGGTGAACTAGCCAAAAACATTCAGTACTTC.

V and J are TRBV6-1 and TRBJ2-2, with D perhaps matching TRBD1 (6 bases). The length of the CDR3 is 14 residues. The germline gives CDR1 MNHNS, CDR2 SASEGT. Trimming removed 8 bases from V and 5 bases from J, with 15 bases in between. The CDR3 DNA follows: TGTGCCAGCGGCCAGGACAGCACGACCGGGGAGCTGTTTTTT. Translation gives CASGQDSTTGELFF.

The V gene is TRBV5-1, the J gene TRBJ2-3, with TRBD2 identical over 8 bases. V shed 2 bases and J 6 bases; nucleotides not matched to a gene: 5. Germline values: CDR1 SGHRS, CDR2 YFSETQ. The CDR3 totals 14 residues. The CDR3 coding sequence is TGCGCCAGCAGCTTAGCGGGGGCCGCGGATACGCAGTATTTT. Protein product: CASSLAGAADTQYF. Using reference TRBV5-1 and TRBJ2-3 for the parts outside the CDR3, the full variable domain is KAGVTQTPRYLIKTRGQQVTLSCSPISGHRSVSWYQQTPGQGLQFLFEYFSETQRNKGNFPGRFSGRQFSNSRSEMNVSTLELGDSALYLCASSLAGAADTQYFGPGTRLTVL.

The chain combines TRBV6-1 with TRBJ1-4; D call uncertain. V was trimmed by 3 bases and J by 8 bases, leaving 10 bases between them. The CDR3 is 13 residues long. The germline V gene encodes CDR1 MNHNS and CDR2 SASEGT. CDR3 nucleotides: TGTGCCAGCAGTGATACCTTTCCCGAAAAACTGTTTTTT. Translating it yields CASSDTFPEKLFF.

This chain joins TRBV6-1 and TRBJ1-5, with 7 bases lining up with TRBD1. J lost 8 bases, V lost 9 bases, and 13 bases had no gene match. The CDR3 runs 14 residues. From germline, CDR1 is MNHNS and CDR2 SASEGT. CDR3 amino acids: CASTLNRGGEPQHF. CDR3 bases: TGTGCCAGTACTCTTAACAGGGGAGGAGAGCCCCAGCATTTT.

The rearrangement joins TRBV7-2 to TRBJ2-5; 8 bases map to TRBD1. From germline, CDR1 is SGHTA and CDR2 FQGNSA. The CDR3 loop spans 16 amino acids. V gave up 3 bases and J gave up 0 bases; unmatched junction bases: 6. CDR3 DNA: TGTGCCAGCAGCTTGGGATCACAGGGGGACCAAGAGACCCAGTACTTC. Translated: CASSLGSQGDQETQYF.

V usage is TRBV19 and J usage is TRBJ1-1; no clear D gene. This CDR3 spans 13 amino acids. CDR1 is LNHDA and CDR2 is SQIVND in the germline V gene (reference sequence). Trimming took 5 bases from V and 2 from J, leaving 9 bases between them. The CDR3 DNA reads TGTGCCAGTAGTCGGGCAGCTAACACTGAAGCTTTCTTT. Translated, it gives CASSRAANTEAFF.

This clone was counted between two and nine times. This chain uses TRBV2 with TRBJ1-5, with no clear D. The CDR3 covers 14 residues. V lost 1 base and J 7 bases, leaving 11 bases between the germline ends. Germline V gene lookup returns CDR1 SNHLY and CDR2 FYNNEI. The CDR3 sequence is CASSEGASGQPQHF. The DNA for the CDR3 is TGTGCCAGCAGTGAAGGTGCCTCGGGGCAGCCCCAGCATTTT.

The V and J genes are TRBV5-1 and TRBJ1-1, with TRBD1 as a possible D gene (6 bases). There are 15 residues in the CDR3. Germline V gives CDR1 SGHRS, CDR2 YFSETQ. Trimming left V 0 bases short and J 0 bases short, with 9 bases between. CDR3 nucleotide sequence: TGCGCCAGCAGCTTGGAGGGGGGCATGAACACTGAAGCTTTCTTT. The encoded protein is CASSLEGGMNTEAFF.

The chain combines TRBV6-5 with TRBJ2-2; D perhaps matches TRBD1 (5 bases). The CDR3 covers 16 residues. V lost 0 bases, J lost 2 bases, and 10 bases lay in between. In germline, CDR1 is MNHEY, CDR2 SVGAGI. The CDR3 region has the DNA TGTGCCAGCAGTTACTCTTTGGGGCTCAACACCGGGGAGCTGTTTTTT. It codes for CASSYSLGLNTGELFF.